Here is one T cell receptor beta chain with its context. This sample is part of a study of CD8 T cells in Susac syndrome. V was cut by 8 bases and J by 1 base, with 11 bases left in between. The length of the CDR3 is 13 residues. Reverse transcription of about 0.5 to 1 ug RNA was carried out with random hexamers. TCRdb re-analysed the immunoSEQ multiplex PCR reads in MiXCR, keeping a single row per CDR3 protein. Here the sample spans approximately 100,000 distinct CDR3 sequences, about 90% being singletons. This sequence was found in a human donor in good health. The J gene is TRBJ1-2, the V gene TRBV12-3 or TRBV12-4; D call uncertain. The specimen was CD8+ T cells from PBMCs. CDR3 coding DNA: TGTGCCAGCCATCATTCCATTAACTATGGCTACACCTTC. Translated: CASHHSINYGYTF.